Below, 5 T cell receptor beta chains from the same sample are listed, as sequenced in a study of shared clonotypes between healthy human individuals. Data came from immunoSEQ multiplex PCR; TCRdb stores just in-frame clones and leaves some out. The profile covers approximately 530,000 clones, with 90% to 96% appearing a single time and roughly 0.06% taken by the ten largest. Sequenced material: naive CD4+ T cells sorted from blood. Subset specified: CD45RA+ positively selected. These receptors were collected from a woman in her twenties or thirties in good health.

V gene TRBV7-5 combines with J gene TRBJ2-1; no DNA check was done on the table's D call, TRBD2. TRBV7-5 corresponds to a pseudogene. The CDR3 length is 16 residues. The CDR3 nucleotides read TGTGTCAGAAGCTCCCTCAGCAGCGGGGATTACAATGAGCAGTTCTTC. Amino acids: CVRSSLSSGDYNEQFF.

J is TRBJ2-5 and V is TRBV5-1; TRBD2 matches 7 bases. This CDR3 is built from 15 residues. Germline lookup yields CDR1 SGHRS and CDR2 YFSETQ. The trim removed 5 bases at V and 0 bases at J, leaving 7 bases unmatched. CDR3 in amino acids: CASRMLAGYQETQYF. In DNA, the CDR3 is TGCGCCAGCAGGATGTTAGCGGGTTACCAAGAGACCCAGTACTTC.

For the CDR3, the DNA is TGCGCCAGCAGCAACCTTGGGGAGGGTCAAGAGACCCAGTACTTC. Encoded protein: CASSNLGEGQETQYF. The chain is built from TRBV5-1 and TRBJ2-5, with 7 bases fitting TRBD2. V gave up 4 bases and J gave up 2 bases; unmatched junction bases: 8. This CDR3 is 15 amino acids long. The V gene's germline CDR1 is SGHRS and CDR2 YFSETQ.

This sequence joins TRBV5-6 and TRBJ1-1; 7 bases match TRBD1. Losses at the gene ends were 4 bases for V and 11 bases for J; bases not matched to a gene: 5. The CDR3 contains 11 residues. Germline CDR1 SGHDT, CDR2 YYEEEE. CDR3 nucleotides: TGTGCCAGCAGCGGGGGACAGTCGGCTTTCTTT. This gives the protein CASSGGQSAFF.

As to this clone: The junction departs from germline at one end; a sequencing error may be responsible. The chain is built from TRBV4-1 and TRBJ2-1, with a tentative D call TRBD2 (6 bases). CDR1 and CDR2 from the germline V gene are MGHRA and YSYEKL. The CDR3 is 16 residues long. The CDR3 region has the DNA TGCGCCAGCAGCCAACCGTTTAGGGACTCCAACAATGAGCAGTTCTTC. Translation: CASSQPFRDSNNEQFF.